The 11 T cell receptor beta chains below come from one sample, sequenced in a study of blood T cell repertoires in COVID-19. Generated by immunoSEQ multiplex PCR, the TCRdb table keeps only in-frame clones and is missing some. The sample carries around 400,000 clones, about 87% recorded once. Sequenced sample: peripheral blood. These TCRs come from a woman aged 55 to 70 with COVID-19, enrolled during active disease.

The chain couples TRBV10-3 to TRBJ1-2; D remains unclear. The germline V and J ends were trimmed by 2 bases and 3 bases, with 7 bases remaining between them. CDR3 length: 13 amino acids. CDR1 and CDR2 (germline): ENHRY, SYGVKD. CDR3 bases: TGTGCCATCAGTGAGAAAGGAGACTATGGCTACACCTTC. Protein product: CAISEKGDYGYTF.

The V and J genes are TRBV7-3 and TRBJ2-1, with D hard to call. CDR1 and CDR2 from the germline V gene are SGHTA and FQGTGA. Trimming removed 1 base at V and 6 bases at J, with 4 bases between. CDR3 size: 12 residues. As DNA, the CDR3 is TGTGCCAGCAGCTTAAACTTCAATGAGCAGTTCTTC. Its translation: CASSLNFNEQFF.

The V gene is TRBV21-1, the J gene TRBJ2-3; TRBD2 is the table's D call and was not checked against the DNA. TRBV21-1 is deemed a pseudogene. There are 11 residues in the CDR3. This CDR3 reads CASRAADTQYF. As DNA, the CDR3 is TGTGCCAGCAGAGCGGCAGATACGCAGTATTTT.

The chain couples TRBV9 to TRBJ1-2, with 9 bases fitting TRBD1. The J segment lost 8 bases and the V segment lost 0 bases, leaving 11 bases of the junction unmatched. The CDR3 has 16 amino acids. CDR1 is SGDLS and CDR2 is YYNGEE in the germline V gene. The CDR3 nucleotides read TGTGCCAGCAGCGTAGATGCCCTTGACAGGGGGGGAGGCTACACCTTC. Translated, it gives CASSVDALDRGGGYTF.

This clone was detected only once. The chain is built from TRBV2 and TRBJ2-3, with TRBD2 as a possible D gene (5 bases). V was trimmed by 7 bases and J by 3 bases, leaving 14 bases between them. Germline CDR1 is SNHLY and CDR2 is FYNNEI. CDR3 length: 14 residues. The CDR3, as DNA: TGTGCCAGCACCGAACTAGGGTTTACAGATACGCAGTATTTT. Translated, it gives CASTELGFTDTQYF.

This chain's CDR3 is CASSQDRGGVYEQYF. The CDR3, as DNA: TGCGCCAGCAGCCAAGATCGGGGGGGGGTCTACGAGCAGTACTTC. The chain has TRBV4-1 and TRBJ2-7, with 8 bases that match TRBD2. Germline trimming cut 0 bases from V and 3 bases from J; bases unmatched to any gene: 4. This CDR3 is 15 amino acids long. Germline CDR1 reads MGHRA; CDR2 reads YSYEKL.

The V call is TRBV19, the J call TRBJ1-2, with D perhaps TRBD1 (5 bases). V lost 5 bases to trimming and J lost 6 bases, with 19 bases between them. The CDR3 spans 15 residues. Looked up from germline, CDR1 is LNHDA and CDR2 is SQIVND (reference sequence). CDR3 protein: CASSRTGRVVDGYTF. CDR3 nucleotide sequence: TGTGCCAGTAGTCGGACGGGCAGGGTCGTAGATGGCTACACCTTC. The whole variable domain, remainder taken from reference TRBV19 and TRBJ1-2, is DGGITQSPKYLFRKEGQNVTLSCEQNLNHDAMYWYRQDPGQGLRLIYYSQIVNDFQKGDIAEGYSVSREKKESFPLTVTSAQKNPTAFYLCASSRTGRVVDGYTFGSGTRLTVV.

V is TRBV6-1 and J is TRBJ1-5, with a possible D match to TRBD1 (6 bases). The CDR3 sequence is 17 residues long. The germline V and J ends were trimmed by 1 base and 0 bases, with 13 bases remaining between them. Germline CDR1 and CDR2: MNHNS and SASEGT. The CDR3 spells CASSEVLGTHSNQPQHF. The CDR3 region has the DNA TGTGCCAGCAGTGAAGTATTAGGGACACATAGCAATCAGCCCCAGCATTTT.

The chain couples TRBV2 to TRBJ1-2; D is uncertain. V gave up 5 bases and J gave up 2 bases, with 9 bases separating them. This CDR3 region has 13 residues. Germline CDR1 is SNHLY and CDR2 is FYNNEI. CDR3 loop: CASSPYENYGYTF. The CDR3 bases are TGTGCCAGCAGTCCCTACGAAAACTATGGCTACACCTTC.

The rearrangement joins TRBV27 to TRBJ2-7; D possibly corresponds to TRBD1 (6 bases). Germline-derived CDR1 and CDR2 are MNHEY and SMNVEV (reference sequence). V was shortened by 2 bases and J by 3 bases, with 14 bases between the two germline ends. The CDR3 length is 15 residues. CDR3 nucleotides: TGTGCCAGCAGTTTAAGTGGGGGCGTCGTCTACGAGCAGTACTTC. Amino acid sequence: CASSLSGGVVYEQYF.

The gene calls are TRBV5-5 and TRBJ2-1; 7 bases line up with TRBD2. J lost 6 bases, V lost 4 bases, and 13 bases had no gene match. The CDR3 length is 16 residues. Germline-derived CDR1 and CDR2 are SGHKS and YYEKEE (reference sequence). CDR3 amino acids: CASSRDYYVPLNEQFF. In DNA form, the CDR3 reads TGTGCCAGCAGCCGGGACTACTACGTACCACTCAATGAGCAGTTCTTC.